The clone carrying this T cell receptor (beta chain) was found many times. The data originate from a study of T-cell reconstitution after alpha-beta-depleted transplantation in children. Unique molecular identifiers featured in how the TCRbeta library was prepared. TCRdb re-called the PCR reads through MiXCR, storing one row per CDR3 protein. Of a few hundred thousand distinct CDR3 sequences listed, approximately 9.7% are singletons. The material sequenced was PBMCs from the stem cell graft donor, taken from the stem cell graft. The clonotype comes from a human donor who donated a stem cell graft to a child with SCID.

CDR3 sequence: CASSILRQDLGYGYTF. The CDR3, as DNA: TGCGCCAGCAGCATACTCCGACAGGATCTCGGCTATGGCTACACCTTC. V is TRBV5-1 and J is TRBJ1-2; D is perhaps TRBD1 (6 bases). Germline values: CDR1 SGHRS, CDR2 YFSETQ. V dropped 4 bases and J dropped 4 bases, with 20 bases sitting between them. The CDR3 extends over 16 amino acids. The full variable domain, rest sourced from reference TRBV5-1 and TRBJ1-2, is KAGVTQTPRYLIKTRGQQVTLSCSPISGHRSVSWYQQTPGQGLQFLFEYFSETQRNKGNFPGRFSGRQFSNSRSEMNVSTLELGDSALYLCASSILRQDLGYGYTFGSGTRLTVV.